This T cell receptor beta chain is from a study of blood T cell repertoires in COVID-19. Trimming cost V 7 bases and J 7 bases, with 14 bases left between them. The CDR3 has 14 amino acids. Germline loops: CDR1 WSHSY, CDR2 SAAADI. Repertoires were generated with immunoSEQ multiplex PCR, while TCRdb's copy carries only in-frame clones and drops some. Here the sample spans tens of thousands of clones, approximately 80% being singletons. The sequence derives from a man aged 65 to 79 with acute or convalescent COVID-19. This sequence joins TRBV10-2 and TRBJ1-6; D gene unclear. Sequencing was carried out using peripheral blood. The CDR3 loop reads CASIPSTGNSPLHF. In DNA form, the CDR3 reads TGCGCCAGCATCCCCTCAACGGGGAATTCACCCCTCCACTTT.